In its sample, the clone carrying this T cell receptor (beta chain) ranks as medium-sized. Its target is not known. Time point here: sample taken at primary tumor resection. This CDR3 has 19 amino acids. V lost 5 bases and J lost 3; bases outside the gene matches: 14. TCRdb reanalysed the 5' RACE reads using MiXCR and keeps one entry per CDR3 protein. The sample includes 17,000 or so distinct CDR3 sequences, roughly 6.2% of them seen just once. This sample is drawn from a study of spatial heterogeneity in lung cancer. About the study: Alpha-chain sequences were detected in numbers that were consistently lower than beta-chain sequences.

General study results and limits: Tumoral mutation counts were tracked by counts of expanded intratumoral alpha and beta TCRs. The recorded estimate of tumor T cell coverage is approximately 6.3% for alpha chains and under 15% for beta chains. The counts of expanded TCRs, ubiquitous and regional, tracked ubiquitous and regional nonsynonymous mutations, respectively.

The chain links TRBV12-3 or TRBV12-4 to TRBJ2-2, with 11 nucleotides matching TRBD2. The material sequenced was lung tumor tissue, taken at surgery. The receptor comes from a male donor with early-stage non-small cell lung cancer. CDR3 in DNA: TGTGCCAGCAGTCCCCATCTAGCGGGAGGACCCACTGACACCGGGGAGCTGTTTTTT. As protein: CASSPHLAGGPTDTGELFF.